This T cell receptor beta chain is from a study of T cell repertoires in cytomegalovirus infection. Study context: TCR beta signatures that were public indicated CMV infection and matching HLA type. Study results and caveats: Within the response measured ex vivo, HLA-C-restricted CMV-specific TCR beta clonotypes were dominant.

There are a few counts of this clonotype. Its antigen is still unknown. In germline, CDR1 is MGHRA, CDR2 YSYEKL. Trimming took off 0 bases at V and 7 bases at J, with 22 bases between the two ends. The CDR3 length is 18 residues. Via MiXCR, TCRdb re-called the reads, giving one row per CDR3 protein. Here the sample spans about 180,000 distinct CDR3 sequences, approximately 17% being singletons. The V call is TRBV4-1, the J call TRBJ2-1, with a weak D call TRBD2 (7 bases). The clonotype was recovered from a human donor in good health (CMV status not recorded). Some clones in this sample may be carry-over from other donors' samples. The material sequenced was CD8+ T cells from PBMCs. Here the CDR3 reads CASSQDSLAEGRGNEQFF. The CDR3 DNA reads TGCGCCAGCAGCCAAGATTCCCTAGCGGAAGGTAGGGGGAATGAGCAGTTCTTC.